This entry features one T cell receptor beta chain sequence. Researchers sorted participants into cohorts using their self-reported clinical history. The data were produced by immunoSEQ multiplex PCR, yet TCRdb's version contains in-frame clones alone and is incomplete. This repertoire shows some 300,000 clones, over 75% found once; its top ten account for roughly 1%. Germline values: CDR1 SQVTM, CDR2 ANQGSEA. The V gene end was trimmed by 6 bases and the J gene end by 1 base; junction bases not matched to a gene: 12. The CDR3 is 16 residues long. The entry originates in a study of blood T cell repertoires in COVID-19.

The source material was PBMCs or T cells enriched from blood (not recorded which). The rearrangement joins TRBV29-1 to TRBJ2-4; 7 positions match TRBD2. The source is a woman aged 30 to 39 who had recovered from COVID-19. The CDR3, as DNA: TGCAGCGTCCGGGGGGTAGGGGAGCGGGCCAAAAACATTCAGTACTTC. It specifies CSVRGVGERAKNIQYF.